A single sample is the source of the 22 T cell receptor beta chains below, sequenced in a study of blood T cell repertoires in COVID-19. Clones were sequenced by immunoSEQ multiplex PCR, and TCRdb holds only the in-frame ones, with some missing. The sample lists roughly 59,000 clones, more than 60% seen once, with around 10% in the top ten. What was sequenced was peripheral blood. The receptor source for this set is a human donor in a cohort sampled during active COVID-19.

The chain combines TRBV6-4 with TRBJ1-1, with D possibly TRBD1 on 6 matching bases. The CDR3 spans 14 residues. Per the germline V gene, CDR1 is MRHNA and CDR2 is SNTAGT. Trimming removed 7 bases from V and 2 bases from J, with 14 bases in between. CDR3 DNA: TGTGCCAGCAAGTTGACAGGAGCAAACACTGAAGCTTTCTTT. Its protein is CASKLTGANTEAFF.

J is TRBJ2-2 and V is TRBV27, with 10 positions matching TRBD2. Germline V CDR1 and CDR2: MNHEY, SMNVEV (reference sequence). V lost 6 bases, J lost 2 bases, and 3 bases stayed unmatched. The CDR3 is 15 amino acids. CDR3 sequence reads: CASRTSGFNTGELFF. The CDR3 bases are TGTGCCAGCAGGACTAGCGGGTTTAACACCGGGGAGCTGTTTTTT.

The CDR3 region has the DNA TGTGCCAGCAGCTTTCGAGCGGGAGCTAACACCGGGGAGCTGTTTTTT. This encodes CASSFRAGANTGELFF. V gene TRBV11-2 combines with J gene TRBJ2-2; 8 bases align to TRBD2. Unmatched junction bases numbered 5, after V lost 3 bases and J lost 2 bases. The CDR3 runs 16 residues. Per germline, CDR1 SGHAT and CDR2 FQNNGV.

The rearrangement joins TRBV6-2 or TRBV6-3 to TRBJ2-4; 7 positions match TRBD2. The CDR3 covers 17 residues. Germline CDR1 is MNHEY and CDR2 is SVGEGT. The V segment lost 4 bases and the J segment 0 bases; nucleotides outside the gene matches: 9. CDR3 region: CASSSHGLELAKNIQYF. CDR3 DNA sequence: TGTGCCAGCAGTTCCCACGGACTAGAACTAGCCAAAAACATTCAGTACTTC.

This clone has only a few counts. The V and J genes are TRBV28 and TRBJ1-1, with a possible D match to TRBD1 (5 bases). The CDR3 extends over 16 amino acids. V lost 5 bases, J lost 5 bases, and 21 bases lay in between. Germline assignment: CDR1 MDHEN and CDR2 SYDVKM. Here the CDR3 reads CASSPDPGPRGTEAFF. CDR3 DNA sequence: TGTGCCAGCAGTCCAGACCCGGGCCCCCGGGGGACTGAAGCTTTCTTT. Full variable domain (remainder filled in from reference TRBV28 and TRBJ1-1): DVKVTQSSRYLVKRTGEKVFLECVQDMDHENMFWYRQDPGLGLRLIYFSYDVKMKEKGDIPEGYSVSREKKERFSLILESASTNQTSMYLCASSPDPGPRGTEAFFGQGTRLTVV.

This rearrangement joins TRBV9 to TRBJ2-6, with 8 bases identical to TRBD1. The ends lost 5 bases at V and 4 bases at J; junction bases unmatched: 14. This CDR3 spans 18 amino acids. The germline gives CDR1 SGDLS, CDR2 YYNGEE. The CDR3 DNA reads as TGTGCCAGCAGTCCTCTTGACAGGGGAGGATCCGGGGCCAACGTCCTGACTTTC. Amino acids: CASSPLDRGGSGANVLTF.

CDR3 bases: TGTGCCACCAGTGATGCCGTAGGGACAGGGGAAGGCTACACCTTC. Its protein is CATSDAVGTGEGYTF. The rearrangement links TRBV24-1 to TRBJ1-2, with TRBD1 matching over 10 bases. The CDR3 is 15 amino acids. Losses at the gene ends were 3 bases for V and 8 bases for J; bases not matched to a gene: 8. Germline V gives CDR1 KGHDR, CDR2 SFDVKD.

This clone was recorded a few times. V usage is TRBV7-2 and J usage is TRBJ1-1; 7 bases match TRBD1. Trimming cost V 4 bases and J 2 bases; bases outside gene matches: 7. The CDR3 length is 15 residues. Germline lookup yields CDR1 SGHTA and CDR2 FQGNSA. This CDR3 is CASSSVDRDNTEAFF. The CDR3 region has the DNA TGTGCCAGCAGCTCCGTAGACAGGGACAACACTGAAGCTTTCTTT.

The gene calls are TRBV18 and TRBJ2-3; 9 nucleotides line up with TRBD1. The CDR3 is 15 amino acids. J lost 3 bases, V lost 3 bases, and 4 bases had no gene match. The V gene's germline CDR1 is KGHSH and CDR2 LQKENI. CDR3 DNA: TGTGCCAGCTCACCTGGGACAGGGAGGACAGATACGCAGTATTTT. Translating gives CASSPGTGRTDTQYF.

This clone has just a few counts. The gene calls are TRBV30 and TRBJ1-1; the D is unclear. The CDR3 runs to 13 residues. CDR1 and CDR2 (germline): GTSNPN, SVGIG (reference sequence). Trimming shortened V by 4 bases and J by 4 bases, and 13 bases separated the two germline ends. In DNA form, the CDR3 reads TGTGCCTGGAACCCCGGGGTTGGCACTGAAGCTTTCTTT. Its translation is CAWNPGVGTEAFF.

In its sample, this clone was seen once. The J gene is TRBJ2-3, the V gene TRBV7-2; no definite D call. CDR3 length: 14 residues. Germline values: CDR1 SGHTA, CDR2 FQGNSA. V lost 0 bases to trimming and J lost 0 bases, with 4 bases between them. CDR3 nucleotides: TGTGCCAGCAGCTTAGCGGCCAGCACAGATACGCAGTATTTT. Its translation is CASSLAASTDTQYF. Complete variable domain (other parts from reference TRBV7-2 and TRBJ2-3): GAGVSQSPSNKVTEKGKDVELRCDPISGHTALYWYRQSLGQGLEFLIYFQGNSAPDKSGLPSDRFSAERTGGSVSTLTIQRTQQEDSAVYLCASSLAASTDTQYFGPGTRLTVL.

A single count supports this clone. CDR3 in DNA: TGTGCCAGCACCTCTTCGACTAGCCTTTTCGGCTACGAGCAGTACTTC. It specifies CASTSSTSLFGYEQYF. This chain uses TRBV28 with TRBJ2-7; 7 nucleotides match TRBD2. V was clipped by 7 bases and J by 3 bases; unmatched bases: 15. CDR1 and CDR2 from the germline V gene are MDHEN and SYDVKM. The length of the CDR3 is 16 residues.

The rearrangement uses TRBV6-6 and TRBJ1-5; TRBD1 matches at 8 bases. This CDR3 is built from 16 residues. The germline V gene has CDR1 MNHNY and CDR2 SVGAGI (reference sequence). J was trimmed by 0 bases and V by 4 bases; bases with no gene match: 5. In nucleotides, the CDR3 is TGTGCCAGCAGTTCGTCACAGGGGGATAGCAATCAGCCCCAGCATTTT. It is translated as CASSSSQGDSNQPQHF.

The chain has TRBV28 and TRBJ2-2; the D gene is possibly TRBD1 (6 bases). CDR1 is MDHEN, CDR2 SYDVKM, per germline. The CDR3 is made up of 15 amino acids. With 4 bases removed from V and 2 bases from J, the gap between germline ends came to 11 bases. The CDR3 is CASSYLTGNTGELFF. CDR3 coding DNA: TGTGCCAGCAGTTACCTGACAGGAAACACCGGGGAGCTGTTTTTT.

This chain connects TRBV7-2 to TRBJ2-1; 14 positions match TRBD2. CDR3 length equals 15 residues. Germline V CDR1 and CDR2: SGHTA, FQGNSA. V lost 3 bases to trimming and J lost 9 bases; unmatched junction nucleotides: 4. CDR3: CASSFGTSGSGEQFF. The CDR3 nucleotides are TGTGCCAGCAGCTTCGGGACTAGCGGGAGCGGTGAGCAGTTCTTC.

This clone showed up just a few times. The chain couples TRBV9 to TRBJ2-7; 12 bases match TRBD1. V lost 0 bases to trimming and J lost 9 bases; unmatched junction nucleotides: 4. The CDR3 spans 14 residues. Germline CDR1 reads SGDLS; CDR2 reads YYNGEE. The CDR3 sequence is CASSVGDRGPAQYF. CDR3 in DNA: TGTGCCAGCAGCGTAGGGGACAGGGGGCCGGCGCAGTACTTC.

The V gene is TRBV4-2, the J gene TRBJ2-7; TRBD1 matches 7 bases. Looked up from germline, CDR1 is LGHNA and CDR2 is YNFKEQ. The CDR3 is 16 amino acids. V lost 0 bases and J lost 3; bases outside the gene matches: 8. In nucleotides, the CDR3 is TGTGCCAGCAGCCAAGACCAAACAGGGGAACTCTACGAGCAGTACTTC. It yields the protein CASSQDQTGELYEQYF.

The CDR3 protein is CASSLDGRGNQPQHF. DNA of the CDR3: TGTGCCAGCAGCTTAGACGGGCGAGGGAATCAGCCCCAGCATTTT. The rearrangement uses TRBV7-8 and TRBJ1-5; D gene uncertain. This CDR3 has 15 amino acids. Per the germline V gene, CDR1 is SGHVS and CDR2 is FQNEAQ. Trimming pared 1 base from V and 4 bases from J, leaving 11 bases between.

The chain employs TRBV19 and TRBJ2-1; 11 bases fit TRBD2. The V gene's germline CDR1 is LNHDA and CDR2 SQIVND (reference sequence). This CDR3 has 15 amino acids. With V trimmed by 4 bases and J by 3 bases, 2 bases remained unmatched. The CDR3 region has the DNA TGTGCCAGTAGTAGTCTAGCGGGAGGCTACAATGAGCAGTTCTTC. It specifies CASSSLAGGYNEQFF.

CDR3: CASSDQGIYGYTF. The CDR3, as DNA: TGTGCCAGCAGTGATCAGGGGATCTATGGCTACACCTTC. The chain links TRBV2 to TRBJ1-2, with D possibly TRBD1 on 6 matching bases. V was pared by 3 bases and J by 4 bases, with 9 bases between. CDR3 length: 13 residues. CDR1 SNHLY and CDR2 FYNNEI come from the germline V gene.

The J gene is TRBJ2-7, the V gene TRBV13; 13 bases agree with TRBD2. Germline CDR1 PRHDT, CDR2 FYEKMQ (reference sequence). V shed 5 bases, J shed 3 bases, and the junction held 13 bases outside the gene matches. The CDR3 has 18 amino acids. CDR3 loop: CASSLGRLAGGRGYEQYF. The CDR3, as DNA: TGTGCCAGCAGCCTGGGTAGACTAGCGGGAGGAAGGGGCTACGAGCAGTACTTC.

The chain carries TRBV5-1 and TRBJ2-1, with a tentative D call TRBD1 (7 bases). Trimming left V 4 bases short and J 4 bases short, with 18 bases between. Germline-derived CDR1 and CDR2 are SGHRS and YFSETQ. The CDR3 is made up of 16 amino acids. CDR3 sequence (DNA): TGCGCCAGCAGCCAGGGGGGCGGCTACCCATACAATGAGCAGTTCTTC. Its protein product is CASSQGGGYPYNEQFF.